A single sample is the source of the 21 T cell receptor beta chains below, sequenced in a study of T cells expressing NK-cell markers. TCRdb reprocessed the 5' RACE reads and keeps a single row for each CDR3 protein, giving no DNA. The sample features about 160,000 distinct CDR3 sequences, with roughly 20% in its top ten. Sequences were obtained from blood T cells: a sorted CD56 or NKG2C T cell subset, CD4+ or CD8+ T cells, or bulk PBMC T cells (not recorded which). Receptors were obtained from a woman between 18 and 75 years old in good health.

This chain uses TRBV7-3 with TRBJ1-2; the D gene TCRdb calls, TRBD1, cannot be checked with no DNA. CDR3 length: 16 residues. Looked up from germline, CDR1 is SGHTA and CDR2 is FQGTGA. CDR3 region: CASSFGRGQSNYGYTF.

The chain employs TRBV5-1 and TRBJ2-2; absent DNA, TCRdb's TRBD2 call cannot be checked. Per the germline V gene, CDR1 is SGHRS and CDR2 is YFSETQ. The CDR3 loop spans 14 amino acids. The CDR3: CASSLEGSHGELFF.

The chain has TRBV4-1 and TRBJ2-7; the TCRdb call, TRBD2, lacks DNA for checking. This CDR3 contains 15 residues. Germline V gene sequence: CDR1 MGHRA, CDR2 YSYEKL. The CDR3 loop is CASSQPKREGYEQYF.

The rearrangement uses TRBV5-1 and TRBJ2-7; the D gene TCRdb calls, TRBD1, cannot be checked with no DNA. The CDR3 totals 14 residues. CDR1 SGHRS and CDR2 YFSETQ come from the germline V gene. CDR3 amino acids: CASSGGTGLNEQYF.

The CDR3 is CSVGKNTEAFF. This chain links TRBV29-1 with TRBJ1-1. CDR1 is SQVTM and CDR2 is ANQGSEA in the germline V gene. The CDR3 spans 11 residues.

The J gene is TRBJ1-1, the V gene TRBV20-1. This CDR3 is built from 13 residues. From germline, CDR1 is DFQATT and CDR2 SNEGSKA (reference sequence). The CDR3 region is CSARQQPNTEAFF.

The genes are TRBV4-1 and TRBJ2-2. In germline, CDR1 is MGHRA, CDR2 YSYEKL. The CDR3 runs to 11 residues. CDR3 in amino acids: CASSHRGELFF.

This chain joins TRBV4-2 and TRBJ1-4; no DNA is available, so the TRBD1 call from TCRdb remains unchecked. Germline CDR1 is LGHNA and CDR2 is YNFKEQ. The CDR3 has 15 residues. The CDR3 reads CASSQQATGEEKLFF.

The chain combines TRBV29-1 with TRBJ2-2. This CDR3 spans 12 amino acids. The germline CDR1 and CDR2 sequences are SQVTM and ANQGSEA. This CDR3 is CSVSKNTGELFF.

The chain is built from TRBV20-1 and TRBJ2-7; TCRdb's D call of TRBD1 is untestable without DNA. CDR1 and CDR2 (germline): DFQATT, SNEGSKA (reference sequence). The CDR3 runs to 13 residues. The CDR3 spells CSALQGGTYEQYF.

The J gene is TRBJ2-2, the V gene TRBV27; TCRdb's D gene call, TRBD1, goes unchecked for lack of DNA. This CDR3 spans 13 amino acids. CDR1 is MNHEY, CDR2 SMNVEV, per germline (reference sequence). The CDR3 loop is CASRGLGTGELFF.

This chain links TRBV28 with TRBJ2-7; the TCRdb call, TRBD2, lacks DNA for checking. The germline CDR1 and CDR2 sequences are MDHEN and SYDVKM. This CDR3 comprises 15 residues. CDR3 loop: CASSLSASGAYEQYF. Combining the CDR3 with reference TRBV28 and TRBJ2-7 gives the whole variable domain DVKVTQSSRYLVKRTGEKVFLECVQDMDHENMFWYRQDPGLGLRLIYFSYDVKMKEKGDIPEGYSVSREKKERFSLILESASTNQTSMYLCASSLSASGAYEQYFGPGTRLTVT.

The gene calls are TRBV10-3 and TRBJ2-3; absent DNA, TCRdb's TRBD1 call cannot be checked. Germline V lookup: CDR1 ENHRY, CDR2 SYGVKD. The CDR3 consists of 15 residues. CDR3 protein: CAISESEQGTDTQYF.

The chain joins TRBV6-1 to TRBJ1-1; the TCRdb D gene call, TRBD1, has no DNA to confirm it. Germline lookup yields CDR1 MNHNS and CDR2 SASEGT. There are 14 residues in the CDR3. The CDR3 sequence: CATKPGTGSTEAFF.

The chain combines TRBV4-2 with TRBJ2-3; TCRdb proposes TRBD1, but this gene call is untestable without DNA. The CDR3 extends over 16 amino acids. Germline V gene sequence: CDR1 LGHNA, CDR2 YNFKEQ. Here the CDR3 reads CASSQRHREPTDTQYF.

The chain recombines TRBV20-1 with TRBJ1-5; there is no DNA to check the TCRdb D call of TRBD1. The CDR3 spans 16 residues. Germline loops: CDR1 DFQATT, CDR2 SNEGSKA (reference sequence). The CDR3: CSARWGTGGGYQPQHF.

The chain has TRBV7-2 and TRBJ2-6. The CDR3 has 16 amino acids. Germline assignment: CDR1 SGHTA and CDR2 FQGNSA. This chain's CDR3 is CASSLVRSSGANVLTF.

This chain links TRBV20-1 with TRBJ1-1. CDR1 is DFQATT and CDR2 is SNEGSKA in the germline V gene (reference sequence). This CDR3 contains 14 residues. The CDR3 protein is CSARDDGMNTEAFF.

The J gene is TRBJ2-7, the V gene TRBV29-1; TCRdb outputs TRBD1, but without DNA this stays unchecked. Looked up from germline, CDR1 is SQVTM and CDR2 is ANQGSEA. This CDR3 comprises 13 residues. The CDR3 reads CSVEEGQGGEQYF.

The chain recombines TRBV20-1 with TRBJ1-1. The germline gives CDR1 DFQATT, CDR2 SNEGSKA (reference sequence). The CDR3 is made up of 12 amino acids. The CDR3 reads CSASKLSTEAFF.

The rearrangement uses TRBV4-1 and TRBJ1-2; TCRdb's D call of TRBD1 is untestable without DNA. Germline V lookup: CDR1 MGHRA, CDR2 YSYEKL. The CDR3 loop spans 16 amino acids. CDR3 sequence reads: CASSQIWDRGRNGYTF.